This TCR beta chain was obtained from a study of tumor-infiltrating lymphocytes in primary liver carcinoma (dated by TCRdb to the late 2010s). Regarding the research as a whole: Between late 2015 and early 2016, a handful of patients in China with histopathologically diagnosed primary liver carcinoma had surgical resection. The five patients, three men and two women aged 30 to 69 years, had hepatocellular carcinoma (four) or combined HCC and intrahepatic cholangiocarcinoma (one). The tumors of the five patients were staged as T1-T3 N0M0, with maximum diameters ranging from about 4 to 10 cm. Roughly 3.5 to 7.5 million productive TCRbeta reads were obtained per sample, and no significant difference in read depth was found between tissue types. The study combined TCRbeta repertoire sequencing, expression microarrays and whole-exome sequencing across five regions of each liver tumor, with adjacent normal tissue and blood. TCRbeta repertoire sequencing covered some 35 specimens from 5 patients: about 25 tumor regions, 5 adjacent noncancerous liver tissues and 5 peripheral blood samples. High reproducibility was observed for the technical replicate repertoires, with mean shared-clone rates about 0.92 and correlation coefficients above 0.95. What the study reported, not specific to this receptor: Only a few patients were included in the study, and the authors note that the findings should be validated in a larger study. Repertoire overlap was found to be higher between tumor regions (mean roughly 35%) than between tumor-adjacent (approximately 17%) or tumor-blood (14%) pairs, consistent with antigen-driven expansion. Only the TCR beta chain was sequenced, so true repertoire diversity is likely underestimated because unpaired alpha chains were not captured. Since the samples were bulk and unsorted, there was no way to compare CD4+ and CD8+ T cell repertoires. The top 250 clones accounted for a significantly greater share of the repertoire in tumors than in blood (p = 0.039).

TRIzol reagent was used to extract blood RNA from unsorted whole blood, while the DNeasy Blood & Tissue kit provided the germline DNA. Chronic HBV infection was present in the patients, and the patients were treatment-naive at sampling. Before surgery, 4 to 5 milliliters of peripheral blood were collected into K2EDTA tubes. A note on this clonotype: Its antigen remains undetermined. Base qualities are missing; no much larger clone stands one base away.

V lost 6 bases and J lost 2 bases, and the count of bases not matched to a germline gene is 6. CDR1 and CDR2, per the germline V gene, are SNHLY and FYNNEI. CDR3 length: 14 amino acids, cysteine to phenylalanine. Solely the CDR3 DNA is kept, with 42 bases framed from the first base. TCRbeta-specific cDNA was reverse-transcribed from 500 ng total RNA using a constant-region primer and ProtoScript II reverse transcriptase. Three nested multiplex PCR rounds, following a slightly modified ARM-PCR procedure, were used to build the TCRbeta libraries. Each of the first two PCR rounds ran for approximately 10 cycles using multiplex TRBV1-TRBV30 forward primers together with a Cbeta reverse primer. A final 25-cycle PCR with Deep VentR polymerase added sample barcodes and Illumina adapters. Before sequencing, amplicons between 200 and 500 bp were purified from gel using a QIAquick gel extraction kit. TCRbeta amplicons were sequenced on an Illumina HiSeq 2500 with 250-bp paired-end reads. On the study's bioinformatics: Quality trimming of reads was performed with Trimmomatic v0.33, and paired reads were merged with FLASH v1.2.11 so that full CDR3 sequences could be recovered. V, D and J germline segments were assigned to the rearranged TCRbeta sequences by MiGEC v1.2.1b. Clonotype statistics, along with Shannon-Wiener diversity indices, were calculated using VDJtools v1.0.0. To reduce sampling bias, subsequent analyses other than the diversity analysis used only the 250 most abundant clonotypes in each sample. TCRdb itself trimmed the public reads at Q25 with fastp, ran MiXCR and retained productive beta chains. Rows matching on CDR3 protein sequence are summarized as one entry with the most common DNA and genes. TCRdb's processing, not the authors', yielded these V and J calls. Across this sample there are 150,000 to 200,000 distinct CDR3 sequences, with 50% to 75% seen only once. The top ten clonotypes cover approximately 67% of the sample.

The sample consisted of peripheral blood. This clonotype was obtained from a man in his forties with primary liver carcinoma and hepatitis B virus infection. The chain is encoded by TRBV2 joined to TRBJ1-1; the junction holds 7 bases that match TRBD1. The DNA reads as follows: TGTGCCAGCAGGGCCGGGACAGCAAACACTGAAGCTTTCTTT. Its translation reads: CASRAGTANTEAFF.